This T cell receptor (beta chain) comes out of a study of blood T cell repertoires in COVID-19. Clones were read by immunoSEQ multiplex PCR, and TCRdb kept only the in-frame ones, dropping some. The sample includes some 140,000 clones, about 78% of them seen just once. CDR1 is SGHTA, CDR2 FQGNSA, per germline. The CDR3 is made up of 14 amino acids. V shed 5 bases, J shed 3 bases, and the junction held 5 bases outside the gene matches. The clonotype originates from a man between 60 and 75 years old who had recovered from COVID-19. The genes are TRBV7-2 and TRBJ2-5; 8 positions agree with TRBD2. The sequenced sample was peripheral blood. This CDR3 is CASSPQAGEETQYF. CDR3 sequence (DNA): TGTGCCAGCAGCCCGCAAGCGGGAGAAGAGACCCAGTACTTC.